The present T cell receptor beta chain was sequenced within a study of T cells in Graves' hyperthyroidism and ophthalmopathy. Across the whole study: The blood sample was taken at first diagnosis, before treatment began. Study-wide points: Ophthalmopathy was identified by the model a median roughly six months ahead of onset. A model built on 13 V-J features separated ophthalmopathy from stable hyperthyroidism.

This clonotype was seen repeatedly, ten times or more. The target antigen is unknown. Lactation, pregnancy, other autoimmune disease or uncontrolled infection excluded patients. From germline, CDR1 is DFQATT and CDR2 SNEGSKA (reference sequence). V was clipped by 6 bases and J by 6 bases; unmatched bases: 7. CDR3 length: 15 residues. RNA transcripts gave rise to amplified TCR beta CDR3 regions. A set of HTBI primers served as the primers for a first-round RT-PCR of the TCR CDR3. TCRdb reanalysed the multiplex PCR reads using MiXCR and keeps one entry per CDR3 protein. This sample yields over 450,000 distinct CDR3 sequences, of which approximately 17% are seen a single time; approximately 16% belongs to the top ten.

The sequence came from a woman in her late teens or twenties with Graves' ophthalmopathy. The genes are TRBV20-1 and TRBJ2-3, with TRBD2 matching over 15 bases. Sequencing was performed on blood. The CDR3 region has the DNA TGCAGTGCGCCATGGACTAGCGGGGGGGCTGATACGCAGTATTTT. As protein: CSAPWTSGGADTQYF.